The TCR beta chain under discussion was sequenced for a study of regulatory T cells in long-lasting Graves disease. Turning to the study itself: The criterion for persistent Graves' disease was over 5 years of antithyroid drugs with positive TSH receptor antibodies.

The TCR beta library used iRepertoire HTBI primers with Arm-PCR amplification of CDR3. One entry per CDR3 protein, called by TCRdb with MiXCR from the multiplex PCR reads. The sample yields under 500,000 distinct CDR3 sequences, 20% to 25% seen once. Time point meaning: persistent/refractory GD, antithyroid drugs over 5 years with positive TRAb. The TCR library was made from RNA that had been extracted from PBMCs in TRIzol. Sequenced here: peripheral blood mononuclear cells (PBMCs), sampled when the disease was refractory, from a patient treated with antithyroid drugs. The TCR originated in a female donor with Graves disease.

The CDR3 reads CSASTGLENQPQHF. In nucleotides, the CDR3 is TGCAGTGCTAGTACAGGGCTGGAGAATCAGCCCCAGCATTTT. The chain recombines TRBV20-1 with TRBJ1-5, with D possibly TRBD1 on 6 matching bases. Trimming pared 3 bases from V and 4 bases from J, leaving 13 bases between. There are 14 residues in the CDR3. CDR1 and CDR2 from the germline V gene are DFQATT and SNEGSKA (reference sequence).